This TCR beta chain is drawn from a study of blood T cell repertoires in COVID-19. Overall study: PBMCs, B-cell-depleted T cells, or T cells were the source of the cDNA or gDNA that made up the material.

The germline CDR1 and CDR2 sequences are LNHNV and YYDKDF (reference sequence). Deletions cut 0 bases from V and 4 bases from J, with 14 bases between. The CDR3 loop spans 16 amino acids. Some clones are missing from TCRdb's copy, which holds only in-frame ones; the method was immunoSEQ multiplex PCR. The sample records approximately 260,000 clones, about nine tenths being singletons. The origin of this receptor is a man in his fifties or sixties who had recovered from COVID-19. Sequences were obtained from peripheral blood. The chain carries TRBV15 and TRBJ2-3, with D possibly TRBD2 on 5 matching bases. The DNA of the CDR3 is TGTGCCACCAGCAGAGATATCGAGGGAATCTCAGATACGCAGTATTTT. Amino acid sequence: CATSRDIEGISDTQYF.